This T cell receptor beta chain was identified during a study of cytomegalovirus exposure and HLA in healthy donors. Study-level findings and limits: HLA-A and HLA-B allele assignments for most subjects were reportedly predicted accurately using TCR beta sequences. Later examination showed HLA-associated TCR beta chains had greater clonal expansion than equally common others. Indistinguishable V segments, including TRBV6-2 and TRBV6-3, were excluded. The study flagged roughly 160 TCR beta chains as cytomegalovirus-associated.

With regard to this clone: Its cognate antigen is unknown.

Germline V CDR1 and CDR2: LNHDA, SQIVND (reference sequence). The CDR3 has 15 residues. Trimming at V came to 3 bases and at J to 6 bases, leaving 7 bases not matched to a gene. The PCR used 60 Vbeta and 13 Jbeta primers. Data came from immunoSEQ multiplex PCR; TCRdb stores just in-frame clones and leaves some out. The sample shows around 130,000 clones, 80% to 90% of them seen only once. What was sequenced was PBMCs. The clonotype originates from a man aged 35-49 years in good health and CMV-seronegative. This chain uses TRBV19 with TRBJ2-1; 8 positions agree with TRBD1. CDR3 loop: CASSIDRGQPNEQFF. As DNA, the CDR3 is TGTGCCAGTAGTATTGACAGGGGCCAGCCCAATGAGCAGTTCTTC. Based on the CDR3 plus reference TRBV19 and TRBJ2-1, the full variable domain is DGGITQSPKYLFRKEGQNVTLSCEQNLNHDAMYWYRQDPGQGLRLIYYSQIVNDFQKGDIAEGYSVSREKKESFPLTVTSAQKNPTAFYLCASSIDRGQPNEQFFGPGTRLTVL.